The rows below give T cell receptor beta chains drawn from one sample of a study of control samples from healthy donors and cancer patients. Generated by immunoSEQ multiplex PCR, the TCRdb table keeps only in-frame clones and is missing some. The sample has approximately 100,000 clones, 70% to 90% seen once. The specimen sequenced was blood. The receptors were gathered from a man aged 30 to 39 in good health. The CDR3 runs from the conserved cysteine through the conserved F or W. The D gene is left open where the match is weak. Size is omitted from some rows. Given values are once, few, many or a class for expanded clones.

v_call: TRBV28; clone_size: once; j_call: TRBJ1-1; d_call: .; cdr3_aa: CASLNSGGPGTEAFF; cdr3_nt: TGTGCCAGCTTGAATTCGGGGGGGCCGGGTACTGAAGCTTTCTTT
v_call: TRBV7-9; clone_size: .; j_call: TRBJ1-1; d_call: .; cdr3_aa: CASSPQNSGEGKAFF; cdr3_nt: TGTGCCAGCAGCCCCCAGAACTCAGGGGAGGGAAAAGCTTTCTTT
v_call: TRBV7-9; clone_size: .; j_call: TRBJ1-1; d_call: .; cdr3_aa: CASSHTNENTEAFF; cdr3_nt: TGTGCCAGCAGCCATACTAATGAGAACACTGAAGCTTTCTTT
v_call: TRBV27; clone_size: .; j_call: TRBJ1-1; d_call: .; cdr3_aa: CASSLRNGNTEAFF; cdr3_nt: TGTGCCAGCAGTCTCCGGAACGGAAACACTGAAGCTTTCTTT
v_call: TRBV18; clone_size: .; j_call: TRBJ1-4; d_call: .; cdr3_aa: CASSDGTKLSLFF; cdr3_nt: TGTGCCAGCTCCGACGGGACAAAGCTCAGTCTGTTTTTT
v_call: TRBV5-1; clone_size: .; j_call: TRBJ2-5; d_call: .; cdr3_aa: CASSLAGGADVETQYF; cdr3_nt: TGCGCCAGCAGCTTGGCCGGGGGCGCGGATGTAGAGACCCAGTACTTC
v_call: TRBV6-5; clone_size: .; j_call: TRBJ1-1; d_call: .; cdr3_aa: CASTDAANTEAFF; cdr3_nt: TGTGCCAGCACGGACGCAGCCAACACTGAAGCTTTCTTT
v_call: TRBV3-1/TRBV3-2; clone_size: .; j_call: TRBJ2-7; d_call: .; cdr3_aa: CASSQVPRTGSFHGGFYEQYF; cdr3_nt: TGTGCCAGCAGCCAAGTGCCCCGTACAGGGTCATTTCACGGAGGCTTCTACGAGCAGTACTTC
v_call: TRBV18; clone_size: .; j_call: TRBJ2-1; d_call: .; cdr3_aa: CASSRQSTYNEQFF; cdr3_nt: TGTGCCAGCTCTCGCCAGAGTACCTACAATGAGCAGTTCTTC
v_call: TRBV3-1/TRBV3-2; clone_size: .; j_call: TRBJ1-1; d_call: .; cdr3_aa: CASSQDSNLRAEAFF; cdr3_nt: TGTGCCAGCAGCCAAGATAGTAACCTCCGGGCTGAAGCTTTCTTT